This passage covers 30 T cell receptor beta chains from one sample sequenced in a study of OX40 agonist ivuxolimab in advanced cancers. Assay used: immunoSEQ multiplex PCR; TCRdb lists only in-frame clones, some missing. Of 48,000 or so clones in the sample, about 85% were seen once. The specimen comprised CD4+ or CD8+ T cells sorted from blood, sampled in a trial of the OX40 agonist ivuxolimab. These receptors came from an adult with an advanced solid tumor such as melanoma, head and neck, liver or kidney cancer.

This clone was recorded only once. The chain couples TRBV7-9 to TRBJ2-1; D call uncertain. In germline, CDR1 is SEHNR, CDR2 FQNEAQ (reference sequence). The ends were cut back, 0 bases at V and 4 bases at J, with 13 bases in the middle. CDR3 length: 16 residues. The CDR3: CASSLAGNPFYNEQFF. The CDR3 DNA follows: TGTGCCAGCAGCTTAGCGGGGAATCCATTTTACAATGAGCAGTTCTTC.

The chain combines TRBV2 with TRBJ2-1; 9 positions agree with TRBD2. Per germline, CDR1 SNHLY and CDR2 FYNNEI. The CDR3 is 15 residues long. The V gene end was trimmed by 6 bases and the J gene end by 5 bases; junction bases not matched to a gene: 8. DNA for the CDR3: TGTGCCAGCAGGGAGCGGGAGGCCCTTAACAATGAGCAGTTCTTC. This codes for CASREREALNNEQFF. Full variable domain (missing parts from reference TRBV2 and TRBJ2-1): EPEVTQTPSHQVTQMGQEVILRCVPISNHLYFYWYRQILGQKVEFLVSFYNNEISEKSEIFDDQFSVERPDGSNFTLKIRSTKLEDSAMYFCASREREALNNEQFFGPGTRLTVL.

The rearrangement links TRBV7-9 to TRBJ1-1; D may be TRBD1 (6 bases). The germline V and J ends were trimmed by 5 bases and 3 bases, with 10 bases remaining between them. The V gene's germline CDR1 is SEHNR and CDR2 FQNEAQ (reference sequence). CDR3 length: 13 amino acids. The chain's CDR3 is CASSRGQDTEAFF. The CDR3, as DNA: TGTGCCAGCAGCCGGGGGCAAGACACTGAAGCTTTCTTT.

Concerning this clone itself: The junction departs from the called germline gene at one end, perhaps through a read error. The CDR3 region is CASSGGHGSGYEQYF. CDR3 nucleotides: TGTGCTAGCAGCGGAGGGCACGGGAGTGGGTACGAGCAGTACTTC. The chain carries TRBV7-7 and TRBJ2-7, with a tentative D call TRBD2 (6 bases). Germline assignment: CDR1 SSHAT and CDR2 FNYEAQ (reference sequence). The CDR3 consists of 15 residues.

To note about this clone: Distinct nucleotide sequences in the sample also encode this CDR3. V usage is TRBV30 and J usage is TRBJ2-1; D is possibly TRBD1 (5 bases). CDR1 and CDR2 (germline): GTSNPN, SVGIG (reference sequence). The V end lost 0 bases, the J end lost 8 bases, and 20 bases lay between the germline ends. The CDR3 spans 16 residues. The CDR3 bases are TGTGCCTGGAGTGTACGGCTGGCGGACAATTACGATGAGCAGTTCTTC. Translation: CAWSVRLADNYDEQFF.

CDR3 sequence: CASGGENDNSPLHF. The CDR3 DNA sequence: TGTGCCAGCGGGGGGGAGAATGATAATTCACCCCTCCACTTT. The chain carries TRBV7-9 and TRBJ1-6; D may be TRBD1 (5 bases). The CDR3 sequence is 14 residues long. V gave up 8 bases and J gave up 5 bases, with 13 bases separating them. Germline V gives CDR1 SEHNR, CDR2 FQNEAQ (reference sequence).

This chain joins TRBV18 and TRBJ2-3; no clear D. Trimming removed 5 bases at V and 1 base at J, with 13 bases between. The CDR3 totals 15 residues. The germline V gene encodes CDR1 KGHSH and CDR2 LQKENI. CDR3 nucleotide sequence: TGTGCCAGCTCAAGGGAACCACCTGGCACAGATACGCAGTATTTT. It specifies CASSREPPGTDTQYF.

As regards this clone: The same CDR3 can be traced to other DNA sequences in this sample. The V and J genes are TRBV2 and TRBJ2-5, with 9 bases aligning to TRBD2. Looked up from germline, CDR1 is SNHLY and CDR2 is FYNNEI. The CDR3 covers 15 residues. The V segment lost 8 bases and the J segment 7 bases; nucleotides outside the gene matches: 14. The CDR3 nucleotides are TGTGCCAGCGTCCTGGCGGGAGGGCCCTCCGGGACCCAGTACTTC. As protein: CASVLAGGPSGTQYF.

This chain connects TRBV27 to TRBJ2-7; D is uncertain. The germline CDR1 and CDR2 sequences are MNHEY and SMNVEV (reference sequence). The V and J ends lost 6 bases and 5 bases respectively, with 26 bases between them. This CDR3 has 17 amino acids. CDR3 sequence reads: CASSRNSLSILLHEQYF. DNA for the CDR3: TGTGCCAGCAGCCGGAACAGCCTTAGTATCCTTTTACACGAGCAGTACTTC.

This clone was seen only once. This chain links TRBV2 with TRBJ1-4; TRBD1 is a possible D gene (5 bases). Germline loops: CDR1 SNHLY, CDR2 FYNNEI. The V end was cut by 0 bases, the J end by 5 bases, with 13 bases between. The CDR3 is 16 amino acids. CDR3 bases: TGTGCCAGCAGTGAAGCGGGGGTCACGGGAAATGAAAAACTGTTTTTT. Protein product: CASSEAGVTGNEKLFF.

The chain combines TRBV2 with TRBJ2-4; no reliable D call. Looked up from germline, CDR1 is SNHLY and CDR2 is FYNNEI. This CDR3 region has 13 residues. V shed 1 base and J shed 7 bases, with 8 bases lying between them. The CDR3 DNA follows: TGTGCCAGCAGTGAAGGGCTTCGGAACATTCAGTACTTC. It codes for CASSEGLRNIQYF.

The rearrangement joins TRBV6-5 to TRBJ2-5; tentatively, D is TRBD2 (5 bases). The CDR3 has 14 amino acids. Germline assignment: CDR1 MNHEY and CDR2 SVGAGI. V dropped 2 bases and J dropped 4 bases, with 11 bases sitting between them. CDR3 residues: CASSYVMGRETQYF. DNA for the CDR3: TGTGCCAGCAGTTACGTCATGGGGAGAGAGACCCAGTACTTC.

This clone was counted only a few times. The V and J genes are TRBV5-6 and TRBJ1-1; D is undetermined. Germline V gene data show CDR1 as SGHDT and CDR2 as YYEEEE. The V end was cut by 0 bases, the J end by 0 bases, with 6 bases between. The CDR3 has 14 residues. The CDR3, as DNA: TGTGCCAGCAGCTTGGGTCCAGTGAACACTGAAGCTTTCTTT. This encodes CASSLGPVNTEAFF.

The V gene is TRBV18, the J gene TRBJ1-1; 7 positions match TRBD1. J lost 6 bases, V lost 5 bases, and 9 bases had no gene match. Germline values: CDR1 KGHSH, CDR2 LQKENI. This CDR3 contains 14 residues. The CDR3: CASSVRQGGAEAFF. The CDR3 coding sequence is TGTGCCAGCTCAGTCCGACAGGGAGGCGCTGAAGCTTTCTTT.

V is TRBV7-9 and J is TRBJ2-5, with D possibly being TRBD1 (6 bases). Trimming pared 2 bases from V and 5 bases from J, leaving 12 bases between. Germline CDR1 is SEHNR and CDR2 is FQNEAQ (reference sequence). The CDR3 has 14 residues. The CDR3 nucleotides read TGTGCCAGCAGCTTATCACAGGGTCGCGAGACCCAGTACTTC. This sequence encodes CASSLSQGRETQYF. Drawing the rest from reference TRBV7-9 and TRBJ2-5, the complete variable domain is DTGVSQNPRHKITKRGQNVTFRCDPISEHNRLYWYRQTLGQGPEFLTYFQNEAQLEKSRLLSDRFSAERPKGSFSTLEIQRTEQGDSAMYLCASSLSQGRETQYFGPGTRLLVL.

J is TRBJ2-7 and V is TRBV19; the match to TRBD1 covers 9 bases. After removal of 4 bases from V and 9 bases from J, the junction contained 10 bases not matched to a gene. CDR1 and CDR2 (germline): LNHDA, SQIVND (reference sequence). The CDR3 runs to 14 residues. The DNA of the CDR3 is TGTGCCAGTAGTACGTCCGGGACAGGGTTCGGGCAGTACTTC. Translated: CASSTSGTGFGQYF. The entire variable domain, with the rest obtained from reference TRBV19 and TRBJ2-7, is as follows: DGGITQSPKYLFRKEGQNVTLSCEQNLNHDAMYWYRQDPGQGLRLIYYSQIVNDFQKGDIAEGYSVSREKKESFPLTVTSAQKNPTAFYLCASSTSGTGFGQYFGPGTRLTVT.

This clone appeared a single time. The chain uses TRBV5-4 and TRBJ2-2, with unresolved D. The V end lost 4 bases, the J end lost 4 bases, and 11 bases lay between the germline ends. From germline, CDR1 is SGHNT and CDR2 YYREEE (reference sequence). The CDR3 totals 14 residues. CDR3 region: CASSRSITTGELFF. DNA for the CDR3: TGTGCCAGCAGCCGGTCCATCACCACCGGGGAGCTGTTTTTT.

This clone was detected once. The genes are TRBV7-8 and TRBJ2-1; 11 bases align to TRBD2. This CDR3 comprises 16 residues. Trimming removed 5 bases from V and 4 bases from J; junction bases left unmatched: 7. CDR1 is SGHVS, CDR2 FQNEAQ, per germline. The CDR3 spells CASSPRTSGQYNEQFF. CDR3 bases: TGTGCCAGCAGCCCCCGGACTAGCGGGCAATACAATGAGCAGTTCTTC. Supplemented by reference TRBV7-8 and TRBJ2-1, the full variable domain reads GAGVSQSPRYKVAKRGQDVALRCDPISGHVSLFWYQQALGQGPEFLTYFQNEAQLDKSGLPSDRFFAERPEGSVSTLKIQRTQQEDSAVYLCASSPRTSGQYNEQFFGPGTRLTVL.

The J gene is TRBJ2-7, the V gene TRBV5-6, with D tentatively TRBD2 (5 bases). Germline V lookup: CDR1 SGHDT, CDR2 YYEEEE. The CDR3 is 14 residues long. Trimming removed 4 bases from V and 7 bases from J, with 18 bases in between. DNA of the CDR3: TGTGCCAGCAGCACCGACTATACGACAAGGGAGCAGTACTTC. Its protein is CASSTDYTTREQYF.

There are a few counts of this clone. This chain joins TRBV7-2 and TRBJ2-5; TRBD1 matches at 11 bases. Germline CDR1 and CDR2: SGHTA and FQGNSA. The CDR3 totals 15 residues. V shed 5 bases, J shed 6 bases, and the junction held 8 bases outside the gene matches. In DNA, the CDR3 is TGTGCCAGCAGCGTCCGGACAGGGGGCGAGCAGACCCAGTACTTC. Its protein product is CASSVRTGGEQTQYF.

Concerning this clone itself: Distinct nucleotide sequences in the sample also encode this CDR3. The chain couples TRBV5-1 to TRBJ1-5, with 9 bases that match TRBD1. The CDR3 extends over 16 amino acids. The ends lost 0 bases at V and 7 bases at J; junction bases unmatched: 8. Germline-derived CDR1 and CDR2 are SGHRS and YFSETQ. The CDR3 sequence is CASSLGPTGGGQPQHF. CDR3 nucleotides: TGCGCCAGCAGCTTGGGGCCGACAGGGGGGGGACAGCCCCAGCATTTT.

V and J are TRBV28 and TRBJ2-5; D is uncertain. Between the trimmed V and J ends, which lost 3 bases and 1 base, there was a span of 6 bases. The CDR3 loop spans 13 amino acids. Germline V gives CDR1 MDHEN, CDR2 SYDVKM. The CDR3 sequence is CASSFGGQETQYF. CDR3 DNA sequence: TGTGCCAGCAGTTTTGGCGGCCAAGAGACCCAGTACTTC.

The chain carries TRBV18 and TRBJ2-1, with D unresolved. The CDR3 is 14 residues long. CDR1 is KGHSH and CDR2 is LQKENI in the germline V gene. V shed 3 bases and J shed 8 bases, with 14 bases lying between them. In nucleotides, the CDR3 is TGTGCCAGCTCACCCGCCGTAGGATACGATGAGCAGTTCTTC. Translated, it gives CASSPAVGYDEQFF.

The V call is TRBV11-2, the J call TRBJ2-1; 7 bases are a match to TRBD2. V was clipped by 2 bases and J by 4 bases; unmatched bases: 5. This CDR3 has 15 amino acids. Germline loops: CDR1 SGHAT, CDR2 FQNNGV. As DNA, the CDR3 is TGTGCCAGCAGCTTACGAGCGGGACCTTACAATGAGCAGTTCTTC. It codes for CASSLRAGPYNEQFF.

The chain has TRBV28 and TRBJ1-4; D not resolved. Germline values: CDR1 MDHEN, CDR2 SYDVKM. The CDR3 sequence is 13 residues long. Trimming took 9 bases from V and 7 from J, leaving 15 bases between them. CDR3 DNA sequence: TGTGCCAGTAGAGGAAGTTTGGGTGAAAAACTGTTTTTT. This codes for CASRGSLGEKLFF.

The rearrangement links TRBV6-1 to TRBJ2-7, with 10 bases fitting TRBD1. V lost 6 bases to trimming and J lost 3 bases; unmatched junction nucleotides: 2. Per the germline V gene, CDR1 is MNHNS and CDR2 is SASEGT. The CDR3 is 13 amino acids. In DNA, the CDR3 is TGTGCCAGCAGAGGACAGGGGGGCTACGAGCAGTACTTC. Amino acids: CASRGQGGYEQYF.

The chain combines TRBV2 with TRBJ2-4, with D maybe TRBD2 (5 bases). The CDR3 length is 15 residues. Germline-derived CDR1 and CDR2 are SNHLY and FYNNEI. V lost 4 bases, J lost 0 bases, and 10 bases lay in between. The CDR3 region has the DNA TGTGCCAGCAGTGGGCGGGTAATAGCCAAAAACATTCAGTACTTC. It yields the protein CASSGRVIAKNIQYF.

This clone was seen only once. The CDR3 here is CASSLPLSGANVLTF. Written as DNA, the CDR3 is TGTGCCAGCAGTTTGCCCCTATCTGGGGCCAACGTCCTGACTTTC. The chain joins TRBV28 to TRBJ2-6; D call uncertain. Deletions cut 3 bases from V and 1 base from J, with 7 bases between. Per the germline V gene, CDR1 is MDHEN and CDR2 is SYDVKM. The CDR3 loop spans 15 amino acids.

V is TRBV5-6 and J is TRBJ2-7; D is uncertain. CDR3 length equals 14 residues. The V gene lost 4 bases and the J gene lost 5 bases, with 16 bases spanning the gap. Germline-derived CDR1 and CDR2 are SGHDT and YYEEEE. The CDR3 reads CASSRTGPWNEQYF. Written as DNA, the CDR3 is TGTGCCAGCAGCCGCACCGGTCCCTGGAACGAGCAGTACTTC.

This rearrangement joins TRBV28 to TRBJ1-1, with TRBD1 as a possible D gene (6 bases). The CDR3 has 13 amino acids. Germline V gene sequence: CDR1 MDHEN, CDR2 SYDVKM. V was cut by 7 bases and J by 4 bases, with 13 bases left in between. Here the CDR3 DNA reads TGTGCCAGCACCAGACAGGCCTTCACTGAAGCTTTCTTT. This encodes CASTRQAFTEAFF.